A single sample is the source of the 31 T cell receptor beta chains below, sequenced in a study of cytomegalovirus exposure and HLA in healthy donors. The PCR had 60 Vbeta and 13 Jbeta primers. Only in-frame clones appear in the TCRdb table, and some are missing; sequencing was by immunoSEQ multiplex PCR. The sample is made up of some 130,000 clones, and the top ten hold around 1.5% of it. The sample taken for sequencing was PBMCs. The receptors come from a woman between 35 and 50 years old in good health and CMV-seronegative.

V is TRBV6-1 and J is TRBJ1-5, with 8 bases matching TRBD1. The junction had 2 bases not matched to a gene; V was cut back by 4 bases and J by 3 bases. The V gene's germline CDR1 is MNHNS and CDR2 SASEGT. The length of the CDR3 is 14 residues. CDR3 nucleotides: TGTGCCAGCAGTGCGACAGGGGTCAATCAGCCCCAGCATTTT. It translates to CASSATGVNQPQHF.

This rearrangement joins TRBV19 to TRBJ2-1; D is uncertain. CDR3 length equals 15 residues. V lost 2 bases to trimming and J lost 6 bases, with 14 bases between them. Germline CDR1 LNHDA, CDR2 SQIVND (reference sequence). CDR3 loop: CASSINRQRSNEQFF. The DNA of the CDR3 is TGTGCCAGTAGTATAAATCGTCAACGGTCCAATGAGCAGTTCTTC.

This chain joins TRBV14 and TRBJ1-2; no reliable D call. CDR1 SGHDN and CDR2 FVKESK come from the germline V gene. There are 14 residues in the CDR3. Trimming cost V 6 bases and J 4 bases, with 15 bases left between them. CDR3 region: CASRSHLETYGYTF. The DNA of the CDR3 is TGTGCCAGCAGATCTCACCTAGAGACCTATGGCTACACCTTC.

Turning to this clone: The same CDR3 also results from other DNA sequences found in this sample. Written as DNA, the CDR3 is TGTGCCAGCAGCTTACAGGGGAACACTGAAGCTTTCTTT. Translation gives CASSLQGNTEAFF. The chain is built from TRBV7-9 and TRBJ1-1, with D possibly TRBD1 on 5 matching bases. Germline V lookup: CDR1 SEHNR, CDR2 FQNEAQ (reference sequence). V was trimmed by 2 bases and J by 1 base, leaving 5 bases between them. This CDR3 has 13 residues.

This chain uses TRBV5-1 with TRBJ1-1; D is undetermined. V lost 0 bases to trimming and J lost 1 base, with 10 bases between them. The CDR3 spans 15 residues. From germline, CDR1 is SGHRS and CDR2 YFSETQ. The CDR3 nucleotides are TGCGCCAGCAGCTTGGGCGGGAACCCGAACACTGAAGCTTTCTTT. Protein sequence: CASSLGGNPNTEAFF.

The genes are TRBV25-1 and TRBJ1-6, with 7 bases aligning to TRBD1. Germline CDR1 MGHDK, CDR2 SYGVNS. This CDR3 comprises 14 residues. V lost 6 bases and J lost 7; bases outside the gene matches: 6. The CDR3 is CASRLGQINSPLHF. CDR3 nucleotides: TGTGCCAGCAGACTGGGACAGATCAATTCACCCCTCCACTTT.

The chain recombines TRBV11-2 with TRBJ2-2; D is possibly TRBD1 (6 bases). The V and J ends lost 0 bases and 6 bases respectively, with 8 bases between them. CDR1 is SGHAT and CDR2 is FQNNGV in the germline V gene. CDR3 length: 14 amino acids. The CDR3 protein is CASSLDQGSGELFF. Written as DNA, the CDR3 is TGTGCCAGCAGCTTAGATCAGGGGTCCGGGGAGCTGTTTTTT.

V and J are TRBV7-9 and TRBJ2-6, with TRBD1 as a possible D gene (6 bases). The ends were cut back, 6 bases at V and 1 base at J, with 10 bases in the middle. This CDR3 spans 15 amino acids. Germline CDR1 reads SEHNR; CDR2 reads FQNEAQ (reference sequence). The CDR3 coding sequence is TGTGCCAGCAGGGAACAGGGTTCTGGGGCCAACGTCCTGACTTTC. Its translation is CASREQGSGANVLTF. Full variable domain (remainder filled in from reference TRBV7-9 and TRBJ2-6): DTGVSQNPRHKITKRGQNVTFRCDPISEHNRLYWYRQTLGQGPEFLTYFQNEAQLEKSRLLSDRFSAERPKGSFSTLEIQRTEQGDSAMYLCASREQGSGANVLTFGAGSRLTVL.

The V and J genes are TRBV2 and TRBJ2-5, with 9 bases that match TRBD2. CDR3 length equals 15 residues. In germline, CDR1 is SNHLY, CDR2 FYNNEI. The V gene end was trimmed by 4 bases and the J gene end by 2 bases; junction bases not matched to a gene: 5. The CDR3: CASSVKRGVQETQYF. CDR3 nucleotides: TGTGCCAGCAGTGTAAAGCGGGGGGTTCAAGAGACCCAGTACTTC.

The gene calls are TRBV11-2 and TRBJ1-4, with D maybe TRBD1 (6 bases). The CDR3 totals 15 residues. V lost 0 bases to trimming and J lost 5 bases, with 10 bases between them. From germline, CDR1 is SGHAT and CDR2 FQNNGV. The CDR3 protein is CASSLEQGWNEKLFF. The CDR3 nucleotides read TGTGCCAGCAGCTTAGAACAGGGCTGGAATGAAAAACTGTTTTTT.

The genes are TRBV11-2 and TRBJ1-2, with a weak D call TRBD1 (6 bases). CDR3 length: 17 amino acids. Germline-derived CDR1 and CDR2 are SGHAT and FQNNGV. V lost 1 base and J lost 2, with 17 bases in between. The CDR3 DNA is TGTGCCAGCAGCTTAGCTCAGGGGACGCTATCCAACTATGGCTACACCTTC. This translates into CASSLAQGTLSNYGYTF.

This chain joins TRBV9 and TRBJ1-5; TRBD1 is a possible D gene (6 bases). Germline CDR1 SGDLS, CDR2 YYNGEE. V lost 4 bases and J lost 4, with 15 bases in between. The CDR3 covers 15 residues. DNA for the CDR3: TGTGCCAGCAGCCGAGAGGGGGGGCTGAATCAGCCCCAGCATTTT. It codes for CASSREGGLNQPQHF.

The V call is TRBV19, the J call TRBJ1-5; the D gene is possibly TRBD1 (5 bases). Germline values: CDR1 LNHDA, CDR2 SQIVND (reference sequence). Trimming took 0 bases from V and 6 from J, leaving 9 bases between them. CDR3 size: 14 residues. The CDR3 sequence is CASSIDRGTQPQHF. In nucleotides, the CDR3 is TGTGCCAGTAGTATAGATCGGGGGACTCAGCCCCAGCATTTT.

The CDR3 sequence is CASSTTPGQVNEKLFF. DNA of the CDR3: TGTGCCAGCAGCACAACCCCGGGACAGGTTAATGAAAAACTGTTTTTT. The chain combines TRBV5-4 with TRBJ1-4; TRBD1 agrees at 8 bases. This CDR3 is built from 16 residues. In germline, CDR1 is SGHNT, CDR2 YYREEE (reference sequence). With 4 bases clipped from V and 4 bases from J, the junction kept 9 bases outside the gene matches.

The chain uses TRBV12-5 and TRBJ2-3; a weak D match, TRBD2 (7 bases). The CDR3 is made up of 15 amino acids. V gave up 6 bases and J gave up 0 bases, with 13 bases separating them. Germline CDR1 is LGHNT and CDR2 is FRNRAP. CDR3 in amino acids: CASGLGGQSTDTQYF. The DNA of the CDR3 is TGTGCTAGTGGCCTCGGGGGGCAGAGCACAGATACGCAGTATTTT.

The chain employs TRBV4-2 and TRBJ1-3, with TRBD1 as a possible D gene (5 bases). In germline, CDR1 is LGHNA, CDR2 YNFKEQ. This CDR3 has 15 amino acids. V dropped 6 bases and J dropped 1 base, with 13 bases sitting between them. The CDR3 reads CASREQASSGNTIYF. The CDR3 DNA sequence: TGTGCCAGCAGGGAACAGGCCTCTTCTGGAAACACCATATATTTT.

The chain recombines TRBV28 with TRBJ1-4; 7 bases line up with TRBD1. Germline V gene data show CDR1 as MDHEN and CDR2 as SYDVKM. The CDR3 is made up of 15 amino acids. Trimming at V came to 6 bases and at J to 7 bases, leaving 11 bases not matched to a gene. As DNA, the CDR3 is TGTGCCAGCAGGGCCGGGAGGGGGCCGAGTGAAAAACTGTTTTTT. Protein sequence: CASRAGRGPSEKLFF.

The chain couples TRBV28 to TRBJ2-3, with no clear D. V was pared by 5 bases and J by 14 bases, with 23 bases between. The CDR3 extends over 14 amino acids. Looked up from germline, CDR1 is MDHEN and CDR2 is SYDVKM. The CDR3 loop is CASSLLIESVLRYF. In DNA, the CDR3 is TGTGCCAGCAGTCTACTAATCGAGTCAGTCCTGCGGTATTTT.

The chain employs TRBV6-5 and TRBJ1-4, with 9 bases that match TRBD1. This CDR3 has 14 amino acids. Trimming removed 6 bases from V and 5 bases from J; junction bases left unmatched: 4. Germline-derived CDR1 and CDR2 are MNHEY and SVGAGI. Written as DNA, the CDR3 is TGTGCCAGCAGCCGGGACAGGGAAAATGAAAAACTGTTTTTT. This encodes CASSRDRENEKLFF.

This rearrangement joins TRBV4-3 to TRBJ1-2; the D gene is possibly TRBD1 (5 bases). Per germline, CDR1 LGHNA and CDR2 YSLEER. The germline V and J ends were trimmed by 4 bases and 4 bases, with 16 bases remaining between them. CDR3 length equals 15 residues. The CDR3 loop reads CASSRGLLNLYGYTF. CDR3 bases: TGCGCCAGCAGCCGGGGACTCCTGAACCTCTATGGCTACACCTTC.

The chain has TRBV28 and TRBJ2-1, with 8 positions matching TRBD1. V shed 6 bases, J shed 10 bases, and the junction held 5 bases outside the gene matches. The CDR3 spans 12 residues. Looked up from germline, CDR1 is MDHEN and CDR2 is SYDVKM. CDR3 loop: CASRETGVEQFF. CDR3 coding DNA: TGTGCCAGCAGGGAGACAGGGGTCGAGCAGTTCTTC.

J is TRBJ1-2 and V is TRBV11-3, with D possibly TRBD1 on 6 matching bases. CDR3 size: 13 residues. Trimming took 5 bases from V and 7 from J, leaving 14 bases between them. Germline V gene lookup returns CDR1 SGHNT and CDR2 YENEEA. CDR3 region: CASSVTGTPGYTF. CDR3 nucleotides: TGTGCCAGCAGCGTAACAGGGACCCCTGGCTACACCTTC.

The rearrangement joins TRBV4-3 to TRBJ2-2, with 12 bases that match TRBD2. With V trimmed by 2 bases and J by 3 bases, 7 bases remained unmatched. The germline gives CDR1 LGHNA, CDR2 YSLEER. The CDR3 covers 18 residues. CDR3: CASSQPGTSGSYTGELFF. In DNA, the CDR3 is TGCGCCAGCAGCCAACCAGGGACTAGCGGGTCCTACACCGGGGAGCTGTTTTTT.

This rearrangement joins TRBV9 to TRBJ1-4; a weak D match, TRBD1 (5 bases). Germline V lookup: CDR1 SGDLS, CDR2 YYNGEE. V lost 2 bases to trimming and J lost 0 bases, with 11 bases between them. This CDR3 region has 16 residues. CDR3 sequence reads: CASSVSGRSTNEKLFF. CDR3 DNA: TGTGCCAGCAGCGTCTCAGGGAGGTCAACTAATGAAAAACTGTTTTTT.

This chain joins TRBV2 and TRBJ2-3; 7 bases map to TRBD2. This CDR3 is 15 amino acids long. Germline V CDR1 and CDR2: SNHLY, FYNNEI. Trimming took 2 bases from V and 2 from J; bases not matched to a gene: 4. CDR3 bases: TGTGCCAGCAGTGAACAACGGGGGGACACAGATACGCAGTATTTT. It encodes CASSEQRGDTDTQYF.

Points on this clone: One junction end does not reproduce the germline sequence, and a read error may be involved. CDR3 in DNA: TGTGCCCGCAGCTCGGGCACAGATACGCAGTATTTT. Its translation is CARSSGTDTQYF. V is TRBV7-9 and J is TRBJ2-3, with D uncertain. Germline CDR1 SEHNR, CDR2 FQNEAQ (reference sequence). The CDR3 is made up of 12 amino acids.

The chain uses TRBV10-3 and TRBJ2-7, with D perhaps TRBD1 (5 bases). Germline assignment: CDR1 ENHRY and CDR2 SYGVKD. Trimming removed 6 bases at V and 4 bases at J, with 19 bases between. This CDR3 spans 15 amino acids. CDR3 loop: CAISATGLQAYEQYV. The CDR3 bases are TGTGCCATCAGCGCCACAGGCCTTCAGGCTTACGAGCAGTACGTC.

The genes are TRBV28 and TRBJ2-5; 9 bases are a match to TRBD2. The trim removed 6 bases at V and 1 base at J, leaving 9 bases unmatched. This CDR3 spans 16 amino acids. Germline CDR1 is MDHEN and CDR2 is SYDVKM. This CDR3 reads CASSFGGGAVQETQYF. CDR3 coding DNA: TGTGCCAGCAGCTTCGGCGGGGGGGCCGTCCAAGAGACCCAGTACTTC.

V gene TRBV10-3 combines with J gene TRBJ2-2; 9 positions agree with TRBD1. The germline gives CDR1 ENHRY, CDR2 SYGVKD. The ends lost 7 bases at V and 5 bases at J; junction bases unmatched: 11. The CDR3 consists of 16 residues. The CDR3 loop reads CAINAATGTGTGELFF. In nucleotides, the CDR3 is TGTGCCATCAATGCGGCCACCGGGACAGGGACCGGGGAGCTGTTTTTT.

The chain joins TRBV10-3 to TRBJ2-5; TRBD1 aligns across 7 bases. The length of the CDR3 is 15 residues. From germline, CDR1 is ENHRY and CDR2 SYGVKD. The ends lost 0 bases at V and 5 bases at J; junction bases unmatched: 6. CDR3 residues: CAISESTGAWETQYF. The CDR3, as DNA: TGTGCCATCAGTGAGTCAACAGGGGCATGGGAGACCCAGTACTTC.

The chain combines TRBV18 with TRBJ1-4; 8 nucleotides match TRBD1. The CDR3 covers 14 residues. Trimming at V came to 4 bases and at J to 6 bases, leaving 4 bases not matched to a gene. CDR1 KGHSH and CDR2 LQKENI come from the germline V gene. In DNA, the CDR3 is TGTGCCAGCTCACTGACAGGGGCGGATGAAAAACTGTTTTTT. Translated: CASSLTGADEKLFF.